This T cell receptor (beta chain) was captured in a study of blood T cell repertoires in COVID-19. The wider study: Some COVID-19 samples were acute and others convalescent; all came from the United States, Italy and Spain. PBMCs, B-cell-depleted T cells, or T cells provided the cDNA or gDNA that made up the material.

As originally analysed: How many nucleated cells were present was estimated from reference gene primer amplification. The method was immunoSEQ multiplex PCR; TCRdb's version includes in-frame clones alone and lacks a portion of them. The V and J calls and the clone size are those of that table, but D and trimming were determined from the DNA. There are around 150,000 clones in the sample; around 86% occur only once, and more than 3% lies in the top ten. V shed 1 base and J shed 2 bases, with 9 bases lying between them. Germline assignment: CDR1 LNHNV and CDR2 YYDKDF (reference sequence). This CDR3 has 14 residues.

The chain is built from TRBV15 and TRBJ2-7; D possibly corresponds to TRBD1 (5 bases). This clonotype was obtained from a man between 70 and 80 years old with acute or convalescent COVID-19. Sequencing was performed on peripheral blood. This chain's CDR3 is CATSRAGRAYEQYF. The CDR3, as DNA: TGTGCCACCAGCAGAGCGGGCAGGGCCTACGAGCAGTACTTC.